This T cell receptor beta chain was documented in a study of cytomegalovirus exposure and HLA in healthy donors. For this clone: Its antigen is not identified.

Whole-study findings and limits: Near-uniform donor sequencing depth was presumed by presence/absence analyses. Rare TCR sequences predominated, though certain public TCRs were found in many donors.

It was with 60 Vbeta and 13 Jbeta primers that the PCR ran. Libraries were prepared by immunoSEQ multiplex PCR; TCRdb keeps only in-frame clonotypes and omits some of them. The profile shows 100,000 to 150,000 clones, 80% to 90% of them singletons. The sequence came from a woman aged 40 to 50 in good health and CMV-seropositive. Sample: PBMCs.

The CDR3 DNA follows: TGTGCCAGCAGCGGATGGGACAGGGTGTTTTACGAGCAGTACTTC. Translation gives CASSGWDRVFYEQYF. This chain joins TRBV5-6 and TRBJ2-7, with 9 bases lining up with TRBD1. The V segment lost 4 bases and the J segment 4 bases; nucleotides outside the gene matches: 9. This CDR3 spans 15 amino acids. The germline gives CDR1 SGHDT, CDR2 YYEEEE.